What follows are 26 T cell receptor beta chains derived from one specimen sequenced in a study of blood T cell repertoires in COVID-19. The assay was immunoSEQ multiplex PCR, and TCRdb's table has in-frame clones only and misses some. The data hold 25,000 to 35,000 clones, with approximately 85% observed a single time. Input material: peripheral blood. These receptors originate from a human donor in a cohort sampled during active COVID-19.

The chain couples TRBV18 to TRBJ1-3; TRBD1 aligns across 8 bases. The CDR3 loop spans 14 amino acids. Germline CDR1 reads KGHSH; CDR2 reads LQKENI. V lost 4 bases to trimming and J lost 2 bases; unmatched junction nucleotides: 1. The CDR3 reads CASSQDRAGNTIYF. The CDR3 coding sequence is TGTGCCAGCTCACAGGACAGGGCTGGAAACACCATATATTTT.

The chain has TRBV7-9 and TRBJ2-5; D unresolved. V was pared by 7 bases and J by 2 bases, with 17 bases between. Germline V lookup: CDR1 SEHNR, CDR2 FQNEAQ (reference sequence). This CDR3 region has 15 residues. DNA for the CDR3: TGTGCCAGCACCACCCGAACCGCAGGTCAAGAGACCCAGTACTTC. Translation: CASTTRTAGQETQYF.

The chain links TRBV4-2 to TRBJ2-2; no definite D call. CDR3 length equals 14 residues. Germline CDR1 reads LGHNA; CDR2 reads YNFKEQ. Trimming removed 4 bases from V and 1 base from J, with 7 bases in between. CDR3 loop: CASSRLWNTGELFF. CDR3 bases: TGTGCCAGCAGCCGGCTTTGGAACACCGGGGAGCTGTTTTTT.

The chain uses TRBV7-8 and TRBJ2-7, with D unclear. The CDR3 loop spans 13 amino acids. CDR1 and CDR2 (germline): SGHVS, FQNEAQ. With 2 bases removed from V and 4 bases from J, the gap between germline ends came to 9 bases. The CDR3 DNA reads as TGTGCCAGCAGCTTACGGTCGCCGTACGAGCAGTACTTC. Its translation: CASSLRSPYEQYF.

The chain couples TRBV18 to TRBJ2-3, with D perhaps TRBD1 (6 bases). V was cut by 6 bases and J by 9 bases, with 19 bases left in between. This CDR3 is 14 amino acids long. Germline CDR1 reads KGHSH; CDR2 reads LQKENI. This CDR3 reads CASSLPTGMRTQYF. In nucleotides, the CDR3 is TGTGCCAGCTCGCTGCCAACAGGGATGAGAACGCAGTATTTT.

The CDR3 loop is CASSMRQGNEKLFF. CDR3 nucleotides: TGTGCCAGTAGTATGAGGCAGGGGAATGAAAAACTGTTTTTT. The chain combines TRBV19 with TRBJ1-4; the D gene is possibly TRBD1 (6 bases). This CDR3 contains 14 residues. Trimming removed 3 bases from V and 5 bases from J, with 10 bases in between. Per the germline V gene, CDR1 is LNHDA and CDR2 is SQIVND (reference sequence).

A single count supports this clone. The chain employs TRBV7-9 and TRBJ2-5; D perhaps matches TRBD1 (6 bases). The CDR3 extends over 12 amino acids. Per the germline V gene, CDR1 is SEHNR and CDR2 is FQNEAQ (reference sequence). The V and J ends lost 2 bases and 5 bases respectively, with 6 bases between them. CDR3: CASSLRGETQYF. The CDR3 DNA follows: TGTGCCAGCAGCTTAAGGGGGGAGACCCAGTACTTC.

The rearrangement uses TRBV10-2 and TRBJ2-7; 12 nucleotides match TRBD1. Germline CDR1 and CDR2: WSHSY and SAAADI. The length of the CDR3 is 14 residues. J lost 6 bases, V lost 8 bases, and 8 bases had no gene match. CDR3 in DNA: TGCGCCAGCGGGCGGGGACAGGGGGCGGCCGAGCAGTACTTC. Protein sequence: CASGRGQGAAEQYF.

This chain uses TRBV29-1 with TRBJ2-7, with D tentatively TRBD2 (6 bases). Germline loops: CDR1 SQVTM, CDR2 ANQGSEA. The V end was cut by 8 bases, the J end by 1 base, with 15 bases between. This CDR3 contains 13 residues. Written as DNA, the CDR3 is TGCAGCACCTCGGGAGCCTCGTCCTACGAGCAGTACTTC. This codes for CSTSGASSYEQYF.

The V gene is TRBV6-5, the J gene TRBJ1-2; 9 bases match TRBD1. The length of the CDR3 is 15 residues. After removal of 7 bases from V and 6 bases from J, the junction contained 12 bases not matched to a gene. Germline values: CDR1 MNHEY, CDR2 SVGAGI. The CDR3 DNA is TGTGCCAGCACCATCGACAGGGGGAGGAGTAATGGCTACACCTTC. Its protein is CASTIDRGRSNGYTF.

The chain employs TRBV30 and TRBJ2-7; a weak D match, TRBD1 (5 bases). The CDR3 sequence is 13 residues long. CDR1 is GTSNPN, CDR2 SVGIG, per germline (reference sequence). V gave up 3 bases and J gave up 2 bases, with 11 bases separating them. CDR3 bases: TGTGCCTGGAGAAAGGGGCTTACCTACGAGCAGTACTTC. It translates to CAWRKGLTYEQYF.

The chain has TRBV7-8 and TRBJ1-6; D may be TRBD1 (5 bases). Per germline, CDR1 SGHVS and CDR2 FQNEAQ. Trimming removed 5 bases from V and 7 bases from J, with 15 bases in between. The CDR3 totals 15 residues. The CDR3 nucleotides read TGTGCCAGCAGCATTACAGACAGTCCCAATTCACCCCTCCACTTT. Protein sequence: CASSITDSPNSPLHF. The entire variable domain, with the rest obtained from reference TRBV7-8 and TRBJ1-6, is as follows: GAGVSQSPRYKVAKRGQDVALRCDPISGHVSLFWYQQALGQGPEFLTYFQNEAQLDKSGLPSDRFFAERPEGSVSTLKIQRTQQEDSAVYLCASSITDSPNSPLHFGNGTRLTVT.

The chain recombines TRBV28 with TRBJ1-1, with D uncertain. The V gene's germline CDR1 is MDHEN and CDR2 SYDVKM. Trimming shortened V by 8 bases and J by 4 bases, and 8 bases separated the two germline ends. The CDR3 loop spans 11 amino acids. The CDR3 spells CASPAPTEAFF. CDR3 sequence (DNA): TGTGCCAGCCCTGCGCCCACTGAAGCTTTCTTT. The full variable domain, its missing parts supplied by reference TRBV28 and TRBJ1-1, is DVKVTQSSRYLVKRTGEKVFLECVQDMDHENMFWYRQDPGLGLRLIYFSYDVKMKEKGDIPEGYSVSREKKERFSLILESASTNQTSMYLCASPAPTEAFFGQGTRLTVV.

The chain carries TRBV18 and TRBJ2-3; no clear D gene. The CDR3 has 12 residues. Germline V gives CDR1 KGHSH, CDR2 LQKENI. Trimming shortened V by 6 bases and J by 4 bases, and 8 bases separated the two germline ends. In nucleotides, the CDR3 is TGTGCCAGCTCCCGCAGTGCAGATACGCAGTATTTT. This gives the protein CASSRSADTQYF.

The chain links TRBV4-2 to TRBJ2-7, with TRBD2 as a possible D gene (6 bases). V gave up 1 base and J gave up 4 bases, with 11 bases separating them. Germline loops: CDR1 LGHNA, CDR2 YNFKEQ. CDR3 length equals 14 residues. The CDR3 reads CASSQGGSGYEQYF. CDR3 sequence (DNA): TGTGCCAGCAGCCAAGGTGGCAGCGGGTACGAGCAGTACTTC.

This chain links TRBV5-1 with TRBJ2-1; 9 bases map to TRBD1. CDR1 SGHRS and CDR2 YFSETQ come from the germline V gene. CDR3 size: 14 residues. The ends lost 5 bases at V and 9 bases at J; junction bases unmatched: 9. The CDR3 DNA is TGCGCCAGCAGTCCGGGGACAGGGATCGGTGAGCAGTTCTTC. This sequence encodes CASSPGTGIGEQFF.

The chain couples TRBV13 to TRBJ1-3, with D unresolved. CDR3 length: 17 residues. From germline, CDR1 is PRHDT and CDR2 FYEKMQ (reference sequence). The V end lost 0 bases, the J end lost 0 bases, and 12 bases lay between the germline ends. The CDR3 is CASSLGLGRTSGNTIYF. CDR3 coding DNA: TGTGCCAGCAGCTTAGGCCTCGGGAGGACCTCTGGAAACACCATATATTTT.

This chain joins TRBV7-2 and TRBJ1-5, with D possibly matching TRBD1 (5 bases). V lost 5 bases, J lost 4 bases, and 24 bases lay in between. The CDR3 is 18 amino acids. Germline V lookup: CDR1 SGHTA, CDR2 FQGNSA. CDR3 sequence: CASSQSLGGEAGNQPQHF. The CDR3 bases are TGTGCCAGCAGCCAATCTCTCGGAGGGGAGGCAGGGAATCAGCCCCAGCATTTT.

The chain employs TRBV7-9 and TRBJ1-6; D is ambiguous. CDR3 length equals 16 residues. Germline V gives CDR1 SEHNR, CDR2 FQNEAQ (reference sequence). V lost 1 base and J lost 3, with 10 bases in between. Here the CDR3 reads CASSLGAGFYNSPLHF. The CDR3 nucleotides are TGTGCCAGCAGCTTAGGGGCGGGATTCTATAATTCACCCCTCCACTTT.

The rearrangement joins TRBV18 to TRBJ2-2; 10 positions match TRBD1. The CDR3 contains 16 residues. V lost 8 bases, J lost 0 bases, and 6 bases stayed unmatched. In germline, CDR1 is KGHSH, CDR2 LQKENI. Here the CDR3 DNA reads TGTGCCAGCCTGGGACAGGGGCAGTCGAACACCGGGGAGCTGTTTTTT. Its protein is CASLGQGQSNTGELFF.

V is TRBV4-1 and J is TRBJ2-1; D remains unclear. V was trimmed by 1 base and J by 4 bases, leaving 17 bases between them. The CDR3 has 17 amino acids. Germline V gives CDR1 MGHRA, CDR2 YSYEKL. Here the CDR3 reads CASSQVVGLGLYNEQFF. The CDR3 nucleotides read TGCGCCAGCAGCCAAGTCGTCGGCCTCGGGTTGTACAATGAGCAGTTCTTC.

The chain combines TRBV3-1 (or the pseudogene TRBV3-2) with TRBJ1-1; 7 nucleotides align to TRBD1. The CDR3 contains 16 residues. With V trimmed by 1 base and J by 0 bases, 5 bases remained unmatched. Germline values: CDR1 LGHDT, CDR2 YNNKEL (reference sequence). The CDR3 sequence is CASSQGSGTVNTEAFF. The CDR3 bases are TGTGCCAGCAGCCAAGGGTCCGGGACAGTGAACACTGAAGCTTTCTTT.

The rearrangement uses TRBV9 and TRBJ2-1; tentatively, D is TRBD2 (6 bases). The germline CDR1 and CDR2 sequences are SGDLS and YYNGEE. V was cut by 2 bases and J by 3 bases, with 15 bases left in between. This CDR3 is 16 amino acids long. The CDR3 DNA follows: TGTGCCAGCAGCGTCCGGTGGCGGGGCCACTACAATGAGCAGTTCTTC. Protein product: CASSVRWRGHYNEQFF.

The CDR3 loop is CASSTQGLETQYF. The DNA of the CDR3 is TGTGCCAGCAGTACACAGGGATTGGAGACCCAGTACTTC. This rearrangement joins TRBV12-3 or TRBV12-4 to TRBJ2-5; tentatively, D is TRBD1 (6 bases). V was shortened by 5 bases and J by 5 bases, with 12 bases between the two germline ends. CDR3 length equals 13 residues.

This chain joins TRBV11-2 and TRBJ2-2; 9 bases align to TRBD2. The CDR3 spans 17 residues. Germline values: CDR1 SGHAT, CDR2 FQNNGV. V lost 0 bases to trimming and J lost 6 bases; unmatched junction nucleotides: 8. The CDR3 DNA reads TGTGCCAGCAGCTTAGAGGCGATGGGACTAGCCGCCGGGGAGCTGTTTTTT. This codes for CASSLEAMGLAAGELFF.

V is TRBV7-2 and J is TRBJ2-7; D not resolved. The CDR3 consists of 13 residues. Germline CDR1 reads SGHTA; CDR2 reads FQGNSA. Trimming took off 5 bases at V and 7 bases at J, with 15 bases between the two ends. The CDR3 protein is CASSISPGWEQYF. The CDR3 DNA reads TGTGCCAGCAGCATCAGTCCTGGTTGGGAGCAGTACTTC. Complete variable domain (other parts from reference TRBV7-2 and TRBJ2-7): GAGVSQSPSNKVTEKGKDVELRCDPISGHTALYWYRQSLGQGLEFLIYFQGNSAPDKSGLPSDRFSAERTGGSVSTLTIQRTQQEDSAVYLCASSISPGWEQYFGPGTRLTVT.